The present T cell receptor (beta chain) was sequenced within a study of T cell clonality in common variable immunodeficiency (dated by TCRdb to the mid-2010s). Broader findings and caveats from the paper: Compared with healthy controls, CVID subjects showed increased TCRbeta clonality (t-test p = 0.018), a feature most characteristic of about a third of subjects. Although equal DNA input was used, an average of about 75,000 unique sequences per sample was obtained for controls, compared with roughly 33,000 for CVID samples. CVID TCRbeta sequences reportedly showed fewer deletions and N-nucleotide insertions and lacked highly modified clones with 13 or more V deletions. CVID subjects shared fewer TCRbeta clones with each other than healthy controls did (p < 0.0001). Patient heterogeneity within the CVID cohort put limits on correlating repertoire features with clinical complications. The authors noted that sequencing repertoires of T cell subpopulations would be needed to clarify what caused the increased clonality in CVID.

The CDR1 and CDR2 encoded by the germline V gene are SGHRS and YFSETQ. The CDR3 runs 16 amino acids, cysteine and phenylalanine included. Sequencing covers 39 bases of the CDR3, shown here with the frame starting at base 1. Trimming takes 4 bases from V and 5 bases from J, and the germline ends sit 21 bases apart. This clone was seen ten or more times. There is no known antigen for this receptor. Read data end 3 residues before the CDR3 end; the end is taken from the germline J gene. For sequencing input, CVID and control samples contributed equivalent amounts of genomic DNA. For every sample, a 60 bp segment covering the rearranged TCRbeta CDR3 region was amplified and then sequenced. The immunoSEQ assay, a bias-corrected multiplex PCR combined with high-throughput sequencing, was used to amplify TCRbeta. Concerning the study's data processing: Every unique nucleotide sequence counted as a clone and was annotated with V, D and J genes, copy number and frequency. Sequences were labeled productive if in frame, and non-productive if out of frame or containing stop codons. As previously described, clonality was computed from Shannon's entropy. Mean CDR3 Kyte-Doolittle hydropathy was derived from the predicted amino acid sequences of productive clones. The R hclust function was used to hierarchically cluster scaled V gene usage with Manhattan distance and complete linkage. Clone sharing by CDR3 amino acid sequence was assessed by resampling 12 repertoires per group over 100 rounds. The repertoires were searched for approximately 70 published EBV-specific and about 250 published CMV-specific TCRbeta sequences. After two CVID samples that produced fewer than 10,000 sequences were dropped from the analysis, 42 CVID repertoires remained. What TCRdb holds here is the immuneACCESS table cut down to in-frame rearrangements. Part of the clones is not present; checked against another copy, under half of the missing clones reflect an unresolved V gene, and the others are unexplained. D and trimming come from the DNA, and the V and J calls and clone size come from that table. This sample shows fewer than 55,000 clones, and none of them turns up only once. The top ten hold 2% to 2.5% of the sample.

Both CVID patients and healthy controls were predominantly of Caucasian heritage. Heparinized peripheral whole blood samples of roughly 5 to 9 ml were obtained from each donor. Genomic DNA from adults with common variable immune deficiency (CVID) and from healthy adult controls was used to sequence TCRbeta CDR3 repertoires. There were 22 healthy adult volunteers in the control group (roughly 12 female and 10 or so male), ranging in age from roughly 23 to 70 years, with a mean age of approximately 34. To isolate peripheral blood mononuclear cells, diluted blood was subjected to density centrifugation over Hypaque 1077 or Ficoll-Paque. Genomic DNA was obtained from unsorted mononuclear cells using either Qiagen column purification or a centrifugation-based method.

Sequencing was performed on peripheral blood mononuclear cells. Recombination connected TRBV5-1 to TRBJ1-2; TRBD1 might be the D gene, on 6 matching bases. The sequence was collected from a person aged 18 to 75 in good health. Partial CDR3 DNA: TGCGCCAGCAGCGTGGGCCCGACAGGTGAGGGATATGGC. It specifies CASSVGPTGEGYG. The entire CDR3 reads CASSVGPTGEGYGYTF. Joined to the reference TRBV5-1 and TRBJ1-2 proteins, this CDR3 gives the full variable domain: KAGVTQTPRYLIKTRGQQVTLSCSPISGHRSVSWYQQTPGQGLQFLFEYFSETQRNKGNFPGRFSGRQFSNSRSEMNVSTLELGDSALYLCASSVGPTGEGYGYTFGSGTRLTVV.